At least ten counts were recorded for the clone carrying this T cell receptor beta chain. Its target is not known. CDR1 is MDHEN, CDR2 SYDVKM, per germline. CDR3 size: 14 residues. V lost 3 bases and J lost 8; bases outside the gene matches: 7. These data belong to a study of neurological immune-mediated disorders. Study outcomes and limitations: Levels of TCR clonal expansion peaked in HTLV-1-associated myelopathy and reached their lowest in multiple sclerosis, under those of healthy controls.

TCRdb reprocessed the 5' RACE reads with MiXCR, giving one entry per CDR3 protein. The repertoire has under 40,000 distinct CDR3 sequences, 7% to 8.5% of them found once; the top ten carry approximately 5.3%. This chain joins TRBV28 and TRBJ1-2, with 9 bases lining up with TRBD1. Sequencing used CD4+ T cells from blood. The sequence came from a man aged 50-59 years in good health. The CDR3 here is CASSFDGTGQGYTF. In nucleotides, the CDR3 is TGTGCCAGCAGTTTTGATGGGACAGGGCAAGGCTACACCTTC.